Sequencing of this T cell receptor beta chain was carried out in a study of PD-1 blockade in classical Hodgkin lymphoma. The table came from immunoSEQ multiplex PCR; TCRdb's copy has only in-frame clones and leaves some out. The sample records 13,000 to 15,000 clones, approximately 80% being singletons. About this clone: The antigen is not known.

This CDR3 region has 14 residues. V was clipped by 8 bases and J by 4 bases, with 17 bases between them. Per the germline V gene, CDR1 is KGHSH and CDR2 is LQKENI. Findings and caveats of the study: The repertoire differences lack a defined cause, possibly disease activity or prior therapy. Baseline diversity resembling that of newly diagnosed patients was seen in complete responders.

Time point noted: cycle 4 day 1 (C4D1), after less than seven weeks of nivolumab. No patient escaped relapse after autologous stem cell transplantation, and brentuximab vedotin exposure varied. The receptor comes from a human donor with classical Hodgkin lymphoma. The source was peripheral blood mononuclear cells (PBMCs), collected before the fourth cycle of nivolumab. The chain couples TRBV18 to TRBJ1-1, with D uncertain. CDR3 coding DNA: TGTGCCAGCCTCCTAAATATTTGGGGCACTGAAGCTTTCTTT. Translated, it gives CASLLNIWGTEAFF.